These 7 T cell receptor beta chains were all obtained from the same sample, sequenced in a study of blood T cell repertoires in COVID-19. The table came from immunoSEQ multiplex PCR; TCRdb's copy has only in-frame clones and leaves some out. The sample contains about 160,000 clones, approximately 93% of which appear only once. The sequenced material came from peripheral blood. These receptors all stem from a woman in her sixties or seventies with COVID-19, enrolled during active disease.

This clone was picked up a small number of times. CDR3 bases: TGTGCCAGTAGGCTAACAGGGGGCGGGAACTATGGCTACACCTTC. Protein product: CASRLTGGGNYGYTF. The chain couples TRBV19 to TRBJ1-2; TRBD1 agrees at 9 bases. Germline V gene data show CDR1 as LNHDA and CDR2 as SQIVND (reference sequence). The CDR3 sequence is 15 residues long. The V and J ends lost 6 bases and 2 bases, in that order; junction bases with no gene match: 7.

The V gene is TRBV7-8, the J gene TRBJ1-1; a weak D match, TRBD1 (5 bases). V lost 2 bases and J lost 1, with 14 bases in between. CDR1 and CDR2 from the germline V gene are SGHVS and FQNEAQ. This CDR3 comprises 16 residues. CDR3: CASSLRGLIQNTEAFF. CDR3 in DNA: TGTGCCAGCAGCTTAAGGGGACTGATACAGAACACTGAAGCTTTCTTT.

The V gene is TRBV27, the J gene TRBJ2-7, with D maybe TRBD2 (6 bases). The CDR3 contains 18 residues. Trimming took off 1 base at V and 2 bases at J, with 21 bases between the two ends. CDR1 is MNHEY and CDR2 is SMNVEV in the germline V gene (reference sequence). CDR3 sequence: CASSLYRRTRGFTYEQYF. The CDR3 nucleotides are TGTGCCAGCAGTTTATATCGAAGGACGCGGGGATTTACCTACGAGCAGTACTTC.

V is TRBV11-3 and J is TRBJ1-5, with TRBD1 identical over 8 bases. This CDR3 has 19 amino acids. Germline trimming cut 5 bases from V and 1 base from J; bases unmatched to any gene: 16. In germline, CDR1 is SGHNT, CDR2 YENEEA. The CDR3 coding sequence is TGTGCCAGCAGCGTCCGACAGGGGACCTGCCGGAGAAGCAATCAGCCCCAGCATTTT. It encodes CASSVRQGTCRRSNQPQHF.

The chain uses TRBV23-1 and TRBJ2-7; no reliable D call. TRBV23-1 is designated an ORF whose function remains uncertain. The germline V and J ends were trimmed by 6 bases and 5 bases, with 20 bases remaining between them. The CDR3 consists of 15 residues. This chain's CDR3 is CASSHLRRLRNEQYF. The CDR3 DNA reads TGCGCCAGCAGCCATCTCCGTCGTTTGAGGAACGAGCAGTACTTC.

This chain joins TRBV9 and TRBJ2-3; 9 positions match TRBD1. Germline-derived CDR1 and CDR2 are SGDLS and YYNGEE. V lost 3 bases to trimming and J lost 3 bases; unmatched junction nucleotides: 8. CDR3 size: 16 residues. CDR3 in amino acids: CASSAGTGLGTDTQYF. The CDR3, as DNA: TGTGCCAGCAGCGCCGGGACAGGGTTGGGTACAGATACGCAGTATTTT.

This sequence joins TRBV7-2 and TRBJ2-5; 7 nucleotides agree with TRBD1. This CDR3 is 15 amino acids long. Trimming cost V 4 bases and J 1 base; bases outside gene matches: 6. The germline V gene encodes CDR1 SGHTA and CDR2 FQGNSA. CDR3 nucleotide sequence: TGTGCCAGCAGCTCAGGGACAGCTTCCCAAGAGACCCAGTACTTC. It encodes CASSSGTASQETQYF.